This is a list of T cell receptor beta chains from one sample in a study of immune cell composition in non-small cell lung cancer. Profiling relied on immunoSEQ multiplex PCR, and the TCRdb table lists in-frame clones only, not all of them. Of roughly 3,000 clones detected, 84% appear once; the ten largest clones hold 12%. Sequences were obtained from non-adjacent lung tissue. Receptor source: a human donor with non-small cell lung cancer. Both conserved end residues are part of each CDR3. D genes are given only for firm matches. Some rows have no size entry. The others give once, few or many, or a class for an expanded clone.

CDR3nt	CDR3aa	v_gene	abundance	j_gene	d_gene
TGCGCCAGCCGCACCGGGACTAGCGGGATCTACGAGCAGTACTTC	CASRTGTSGIYEQYF	TRBV5-1	.	TRBJ2-7	TRBD2
TGTGCCAGCAGTAGTCCAGGGGTAGGAGAGACCCAGTACTTC	CASSSPGVGETQYF	TRBV28	few	TRBJ2-5	.
TGTGCCAGCAGCGTAGACAGGGCCGCCCGGGAGCTGTTTTTT	CASSVDRAARELFF	TRBV9	large	TRBJ2-2	.
TGTGCCAGCAGTGAGAGGGCCGATACGAGAGAGACCCAGTACTTC	CASSERADTRETQYF	TRBV2	.	TRBJ2-5	.
TGTGCCAGCAGTTTATCGGGGAGCTCTGGAAACACCATATATTTT	CASSLSGSSGNTIYF	TRBV27	.	TRBJ1-3	.
TGCAGCGTTGGGTGGGGGCGTGGCGGAGAGACCCAGTACTTC	CSVGWGRGGETQYF	TRBV29-1	.	TRBJ2-5	.
TGTGCCAGCTTATCTGGGGGGACTAGCGGGTCTTTCACAGATACGCAGTATTTT	CASLSGGTSGSFTDTQYF	TRBV11-2	few	TRBJ2-3	TRBD2
TGTGCCAGCAGATCAGCGGAACCCTACGAGCAGTACTTC	CASRSAEPYEQYF	TRBV2	.	TRBJ2-7	.
TGTGCCAGTAGTCCTCGGGGGGCCGGCGGGGGCTACACCTTC	CASSPRGAGGGYTF	TRBV19	.	TRBJ1-2	.
TGTGCCAGCAGCGCGAGACTATCGCAGGAGACCCAGTACTTC	CASSARLSQETQYF	TRBV11-2	.	TRBJ2-5	.
TGTGCCAGCGCTAGCGGGAACTCCTACGAGCAGTACTTC	CASASGNSYEQYF	TRBV2	.	TRBJ2-7	TRBD2
TGTGCCAGCCGAAGGGCGGGACCGGAGTACGAGCAGTACTTC	CASRRAGPEYEQYF	TRBV27	.	TRBJ2-7	.
TGTGCCAGCAGTTTATCACCGGGACAGGGAGGGCGTGAGCAGTTCTTC	CASSLSPGQGGREQFF	TRBV27	.	TRBJ2-1	TRBD1
TGCGCCAGCAGCTTGCGGGACAGGGGAGTCTATGGCTACACCTTC	CASSLRDRGVYGYTF	TRBV5-1	.	TRBJ1-2	TRBD1
TGTGCCAGCAGCTTTACAGGGGGTACTGAAGCTTTCTTT	CASSFTGGTEAFF	TRBV5-8	few	TRBJ1-1	TRBD1
TGCGCCAGCAGCGCAGGGGACAATCAGCCCCAGCATTTT	CASSAGDNQPQHF	TRBV5-1	.	TRBJ1-5	.
TGTGCCAGCAGCCGTGGACAGGGGCGAGAAAAACTGTTTTTT	CASSRGQGREKLFF	TRBV28	.	TRBJ1-4	TRBD1
TGTGCCAGCAGTTCACCCGTCGGGAGGATGAACGACAATGAGCAGTTCTTC	CASSSPVGRMNDNEQFF	TRBV27	.	TRBJ2-1	TRBD2
TGTGCCACCGCGACAGGGGATGGAGGACAGCCCCAGCATTTT	CATATGDGGQPQHF	TRBV15	once	TRBJ1-5	TRBD1
TGTGCCAGCAGCTTTCGACAGGGCGGGGCGCCCCAAGAGACCCAGTACTTC	CASSFRQGGAPQETQYF	TRBV21-1	.	TRBJ2-5	.